This TCR beta chain was profiled in a study of regulatory T cells in long-lasting Graves disease (dated by TCRdb to the early 2020s). Context from the whole study: Newly diagnosed Graves' disease patients had taken antithyroid drugs for less than 3 months. A total of roughly 33 samples were covered by TCR sequencing, comprising 13 persistent and roughly 20 newly diagnosed Graves' disease patients. The study was registered as a clinical trial and conducted in China. Persistent Graves' disease patients were compared with newly diagnosed Graves' disease patients by peripheral blood TCR sequencing and RNA sequencing. Here is what the overall study found, with its caveats: The study examined only peripheral blood because the primary lesion, thyroid tissue, could not be accessed. Only the TCR beta chain was sequenced and analyzed. The authors acknowledged the small sample size as a limitation that may reduce accuracy. Compared with newly diagnosed patients, patients with persistent Graves' disease had lower TCR Shannon entropy and fewer highly expanded clones, which suggests clonal expansion. Persistent patients shared more public clonotypes among themselves (2,741) than newly diagnosed patients did (nearly 1,000). TRBV28, TRBJ1-2 and TRBJ2-5 were preferentially used in persistent disease, while TRBV20-1 and TRBJ2-1 were favored in newly diagnosed disease.

Libraries were made using multiplex PCR. The listed sequencing device is Illumina HiSeq 4000. iRepertoire HTBI primers and Arm-PCR amplification of CDR3 regions were used to construct TCR beta libraries. Before sequencing, the PCR products went through gel purification. Regarding the original processing steps: Across samples, around 62 TRBV and 13 to 15 TRBJ segments were identified and used for gene usage analysis of CDR3 amino acid clonotypes. COPE and FqMerger were used to merge filtered high-quality paired reads into contigs. BLAST was used to align contigs to IMGT TRBV, TRBD and TRBJ reference genes, with CDR3 defined following IMGT. Any clonotype with a frequency above 0.1% was counted as a highly expanded clone. Shannon entropy was used to measure repertoire diversity, and the Gini coefficient was used to measure V-J evenness. A clonotype found in more than one individual was treated as public. TCRdb reworked the public reads: Q25 trimming with fastp, MiXCR clone assembly, productive beta chains retained. Records with the same CDR3 protein are collapsed into one entry carrying the most frequent genes and DNA. TCRdb's processing, not the authors', yielded these V and J calls. In all, the sample holds about 420,000 distinct CDR3 sequences, and roughly 17% of those were seen once. 20% to 25% of the sample is in the top ten clones.

Remarks on this clonotype: There is no known antigen for this receptor. Base qualities were left out, and no much larger clone turns up one base away.

Ends trimmed: V by 0 bases, J by 3 bases; bases unmatched to a gene: 7. As encoded in the germline V gene, CDR1 is LGHNA while CDR2 is YSLEER. The CDR3 measures 17 amino acids from cysteine to phenylalanine. Solely the CDR3 DNA is kept, with 51 bases framed from the first base. This specimen's time point label, interpreted: newly diagnosed GD, antithyroid drugs for less than 3 months. For both TCR sequencing and RNA sequencing, RNA was extracted from PBMCs in TRIzol. Graves' disease was diagnosed according to American Thyroid Association guidelines. Recruitment of patients was carried out at an endocrinology department in Xi'an, China. Each patient gave roughly 10 milliliters of peripheral blood, collected in an EDTA anticoagulant tube. PBMCs were isolated by Ficoll Paque Plus density gradient separation without further T cell sorting. An Agilent 2100 Bioanalyzer and agarose gel were used to check RNA quality, while a NanoDrop 2000 measured RNA concentration.

This same sample was also part of a study on T cells in Graves' hyperthyroidism and ophthalmopathy. Per that second paper: Graves' hyperthyroidism was defined as stable when no progression to ophthalmopathy occurred over 18 months of follow-up. Hyperthyroidism patients were newly diagnosed, had a disease duration of under 2 months, and were aged 18 to 65 years. Any patient with an uncontrolled infection, another autoimmune disease, pregnancy or lactation was excluded. Diagnoses were established on the basis of clinical symptoms, serum thyroxine and TRAb, thyroid ultrasound, and orbital computed tomography. For the first round of RT-PCR on the TCR CDR3, the HTBI primer set was used together with the Qiagen OneStep RT-PCR kit. Most expanded thyroid clonotypes (frequency above 0.001) were also found in blood, which suggests that blood repertoires may mirror thyroid immune responses. In cross-validation, a model built on a 13 V-J signature told ophthalmopathy apart from stable hyperthyroidism with over 85% sensitivity and approximately 84% specificity, and in testing the same model reached 80%/75%. In validation, the model predicted progression to ophthalmopathy a median of 6.5 months before onset, with over 60% sensitivity and about 75% specificity. A discovery cohort of around 100 patients, about 43 with Graves' ophthalmopathy and over 55 with stable Graves' hyperthyroidism, was used to find distinguishing TCR V-J signatures. Whether ophthalmopathy could be predicted prospectively was tested in an independent validation cohort made up of about 20 hyperthyroidism patients plus 17 patients who later progressed to ophthalmopathy. The approximately 90 discovery patients were randomly split 7:3 into training and test sets. In addition, the study compared T-cell repertoires in thyroid tissue and in blood from six Graves' hyperthyroidism patients. Following sampling, methimazole starting at 30 mg daily was given to hyperthyroidism patients, and high-dose intravenous methylprednisolone was given to ophthalmopathy patients. A second multiplex PCR round built the libraries, followed by size selection and purification. Sequencing of the libraries was done on an Illumina HiSeq2000 using paired-end 100 bp reads. SOAPnuke was used to process the raw data, removing reads that contained adapters or uncalled bases, had a mean Phred below 15, or lacked an exact match to the constant primer or identifier. COPE v1.2.5 was used to merge the high-quality paired reads, and each unique nucleotide sequence was defined as a clonotype. Clonotypes were aligned to IMGT TRBV, TRBD and TRBJ reference segments using MiTCR v1.1. Only V-J combinations with frequency above 0.0001, covering about 99% of repertoires, were analysed. A TCS score was defined as the ratio between F50 (clonal expansion) and ExV (chaos), using BLOSUM62-based TCRdist between CDR3 peptides within each V-J. Welch's t-statistics and random forest reduced 500 to 550 V-J features to 10 to 15, which were used in a naive Bayes classifier (R e1071). No statistical method was used to set the sample size in advance, and investigators knew the group allocation. According to the paper, TCR Vbeta CDR3 sequencing was carried out on approximately 140 peripheral blood samples, which came from 40 to 45 ophthalmopathy, 75 or so hyperthyroidism and approximately 17 progressor patients.

The source of this sequence is a woman aged 18-30 years with Graves disease. Donor details come from another sample of the same person, matched by shared clones. The chain was built from TRBV4-3 and TRBJ2-2; 7 bases in the junction line up with TRBD2. Sequences were derived from peripheral blood mononuclear cells (PBMCs), sampled at new diagnosis, from a patient treated with antithyroid drugs. The DNA sequence is TGCGCCAGCAGCCAAGAAGGTGGGAGGGCCTACACCGGGGAGCTGTTTTTT. It is translated as CASSQEGGRAYTGELFF.